This TCR beta chain appears in the sequencing data of a study of post-analysis software for immune sequencing data (dated by TCRdb to 2015 to 2017). At the level of the whole study: Recorded disease courses included relapsing-remitting, secondary progressive and progressive-relapsing multiple sclerosis, with some patients lacking subtype annotation. The multiple sclerosis patient repertoires were compared with more than 9 previously published healthy control repertoires from donors aged roughly 6 to 25 years. A subset of samples was prepared in parallel using single-end sample barcoding, then pooled and co-amplified after Illumina adapter ligation. Beyond this particular receptor, the publication reports: Multiple sclerosis patients had significantly lower normalized Chao1 diversity than controls, a result that suggests substantial peripheral T-cell clonal expansion. Direct clustering with F measure showed strong co-clustering of samples prepared in the same batch, prompting a batch-effect correction. The control group was slightly older than the multiple sclerosis patient group.

To demonstrate the VDJtools post-analysis software, the study profiled TCR beta repertoires from the peripheral blood of approximately twelve young patients with multiple sclerosis. Multiple sclerosis patients were children and adolescents aged roughly 6 to 17 years. Receptors were amplified or captured by PCR. The reads were generated on an Illumina HiSeq 2500. To reduce PCR and sequencing biases, unique molecular identifiers were incorporated into the TCR beta cDNA libraries. About 500,000 cDNA molecules were obtained for every 1 to 10 million input T cells, so each molecule roughly corresponded to one T cell. The same protocol used for the earlier healthy control dataset was applied to prepare and sequence the patient libraries. Samples belonging to the same batch were prepared together, multiplexed and sequenced on a shared HiSeq lane. Regarding the original processing steps: MIGEC was used to process the raw barcoded reads, and molecular identifier groups with only a single read were discarded before consensus assembly and CDR3 extraction. VDJtools was used for post-analysis of the clonotype tables, with diversity normalized by down-sampling every dataset to the smallest sample size. To correct batch-related cross-sample contamination, repertoire overlap clustering matched CDR3 amino acid sequences but not nucleotide sequences. The public sequencing data were trimmed at Q25 with fastp and processed into clonotypes with MiXCR by TCRdb, which kept only in-frame beta chains. CDR3 protein duplicates are merged, each entry listing the most common genes and DNA. The V and J calls were not made by the authors but by TCRdb's processing. This sample is represented by about 800,000 distinct CDR3 sequences; less than 35% of them were singletons. The top ten clones comprise approximately 0.55% of the sample.

This clonotype has just a few counts. The specificity of this receptor is unknown. Base qualities are not provided; no much larger clone lies one nucleotide away. Sequenced input: blood. The clonotype was recovered from a girl aged 5-17 years with multiple sclerosis.

The DNA sequence is given as TGTGCCAGCAGCTTGGCCGGGACAGGACCCTACAATGAGCAGTTCTTC. It is translated as CASSLAGTGPYNEQFF. The chain is encoded by TRBV7-2 joined to TRBJ2-1, with 8 bases matching TRBD1. Measured from the cysteine to the phenylalanine, the CDR3 is 16 residues long. The kept DNA is CDR3 alone, 48 bases in frame from the first base. The junction shows trimming of 3 bases on V and 2 bases on J, and the gene matches do not reach 6 bases of it. As encoded in the germline V gene, CDR1 is SGHTA while CDR2 is FQGNSA.